Included here is one T cell receptor (beta chain) sequence, with context. No antigen is known for it. V lost 2 bases to trimming and J lost 5 bases; unmatched junction nucleotides: 0. Germline V gives CDR1 SGHVS, CDR2 FQNEAQ. The CDR3 is 13 residues long. Donors showed nominal health when sampled, although they likely had unrecorded immune exposures. The data stem from a study of cytomegalovirus exposure and HLA in healthy donors. General study findings and limits: A later analysis reportedly found that, within productive TCRs, an Asian-associated ancestry cluster had fewer N-insertions than the mean observed across the approximately 670 donors.

PCR used 60 Vbeta primers and 13 Jbeta primers. Profiling relied on immunoSEQ multiplex PCR, and the TCRdb table lists in-frame clones only, not all of them. The table lists 130,000 or so clones, about three quarters of them singletons, with 1.6% in the top ten. This chain connects TRBV7-8 to TRBJ2-1; 7 bases fit TRBD2. The sequence was obtained from a female donor in good health and CMV-seronegative. Sequencing used PBMCs. As DNA, the CDR3 is TGTGCCAGCAGCTTACGGGGGGACAATGAGCAGTTCTTC. The encoded protein is CASSLRGDNEQFF.